The clone carrying this TCR beta chain was counted many times. The sample is drawn from a study of regulatory T cells in long-lasting Graves disease. Noted time point: newly diagnosed GD, antithyroid drugs for less than 3 months. PBMCs were the source of the RNA used for TCR sequencing. Through Arm-PCR of CDR3 regions and iRepertoire HTBI primers, TCR beta libraries were built. TCRdb reprocessed the multiplex PCR reads via MiXCR and lists one record per CDR3 protein. The sample lists over 500,000 distinct CDR3 sequences, 16% occurring once. Trimming cost V 0 bases and J 3 bases; bases outside gene matches: 1. The CDR3 sequence is 14 residues long. The V gene's germline CDR1 is SGHRS and CDR2 YFSETQ. This sample was shared with a second study, whose subject was T cells in Graves' hyperthyroidism and ophthalmopathy.

The chain links TRBV5-1 to TRBJ2-7; 9 bases agree with TRBD1. This receptor was obtained from a man younger than 35 with Graves disease. The starting material was peripheral blood mononuclear cells (PBMCs), obtained at new diagnosis, from a patient treated with antithyroid drugs. The CDR3 sequence: CASSLATGGYEQYF. In nucleotides, the CDR3 is TGCGCCAGCAGCTTGGCGACAGGGGGCTACGAGCAGTACTTC.